A single sample is the source of the 2 T cell receptor beta chains below, sequenced in a study of sequential checkpoint blockade in melanoma. TCRdb keeps only in-frame clones here, not all; method: immunoSEQ multiplex PCR. The sample includes about 3,600 clones, 30% to 35% seen only once; the top ten take 31%. Treatment meaning: randomized to nivolumab then ipilimumab (arm A) or the reverse (arm B). This specimen consisted of tumor tissue (inferred from file names), obtained from a patient given nivolumab and ipilimumab in sequence. Receptor source: a human donor with melanoma.

The sample holds a few counts of this clone. The genes are TRBV7-6 and TRBJ1-1, with 8 nucleotides matching TRBD1. The CDR3 has 14 amino acids. Per the germline V gene, CDR1 is SGHVS and CDR2 is FNYEAQ. The ends lost 3 bases at V and 1 base at J; junction bases unmatched: 1. CDR3 region: CASSLGQENTEAFF. DNA of the CDR3: TGTGCCAGCAGCTTGGGACAGGAGAACACTGAAGCTTTCTTT. Complete variable domain (other parts from reference TRBV7-6 and TRBJ1-1): GAGVSQSPRYKVTKRGQDVALRCDPISGHVSLYWYRQALGQGPEFLTYFNYEAQQDKSGLPNDRFSAERPEGSISTLTIQRTEQRDSAMYRCASSLGQENTEAFFGQGTRLTVV.

The chain joins TRBV7-7 to TRBJ2-2; 11 nucleotides match TRBD2. The junction had 16 bases not matched to a gene; V was cut back by 2 bases and J by 5 bases. The CDR3 is 20 residues long. In germline, CDR1 is SSHAT, CDR2 FNYEAQ (reference sequence). Here the CDR3 DNA reads TGTGCCAGCAGCTTACCCCCCCGGGGTAGCGGGAGGGCCTGGACCGGGGAGCTGTTTTTT. As protein: CASSLPPRGSGRAWTGELFF. The variable domain in full, completed from reference TRBV7-7 and TRBJ2-2, reads GAGVSQSPRYKVTKRGQDVTLRCDPISSHATLYWYQQALGQGPEFLTYFNYEAQPDKSGLPSDRFSAERPEGSISTLTIQRTEQRDSAMYRCASSLPPRGSGRAWTGELFFGEGSRLTVL.